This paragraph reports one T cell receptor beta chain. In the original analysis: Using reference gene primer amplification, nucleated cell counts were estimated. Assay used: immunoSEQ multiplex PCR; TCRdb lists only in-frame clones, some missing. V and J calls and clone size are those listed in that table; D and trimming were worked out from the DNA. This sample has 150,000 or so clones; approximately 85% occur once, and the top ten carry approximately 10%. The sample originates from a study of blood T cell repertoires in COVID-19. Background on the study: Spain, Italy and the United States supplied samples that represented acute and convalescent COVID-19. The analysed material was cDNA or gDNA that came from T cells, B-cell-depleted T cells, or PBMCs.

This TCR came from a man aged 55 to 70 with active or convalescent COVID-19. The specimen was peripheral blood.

The DNA of the CDR3 is TGTGCCAGCAGCTTAGCAGGGAGGGACACTGAAGCTTTCTTT. Translating it yields CASSLAGRDTEAFF. This chain links TRBV7-2 with TRBJ1-1; D remains unclear. CDR1 and CDR2 from the germline V gene are SGHTA and FQGNSA. V lost 0 bases, J lost 3 bases, and 8 bases lay in between. The length of the CDR3 is 14 residues.